Reported below is one T cell receptor (beta chain). What it binds is not known. Only in-frame clones appear in the TCRdb table, and some are missing; sequencing was by immunoSEQ multiplex PCR. The table includes some 130,000 clones, over 90% detected once. From germline, CDR1 is MNHEY and CDR2 SVGAGI. Trimming at V came to 4 bases and at J to 2 bases, leaving 5 bases not matched to a gene. CDR3 length: 15 residues. These data come from a study of T cell responses to AZD1222 COVID-19 vaccine. General study findings and limits: Just a handful of AZD1222 recipients tested seropositive at baseline.

This sample comprised peripheral blood, obtained on day 0 of AZD1222 vaccination. The gene calls are TRBV6-5 and TRBJ2-5; 9 bases are shared with TRBD2. The sequence was collected from an adult in good health. The CDR3, as DNA: TGTGCCAGCAGTTTCCTAGCGGGGATACAAGAGACCCAGTACTTC. Encoded protein: CASSFLAGIQETQYF.